What follows is one TCR beta chain and its context. This CDR3 has 15 residues. With 4 bases removed from V and 1 base from J, the gap between germline ends came to 14 bases. Germline-derived CDR1 and CDR2 are SGHDN and FVKESK. One entry per CDR3 protein results from TCRdb running MiXCR on the RACE reads. The sample shows about 70,000 distinct CDR3 sequences, about 8% of them seen only once. The time point denotes: patch test 2, 6 weeks after DPC sensitization. Sample treatment: therapeutic diphenylcyclopropenone sensitization with weekly scalp DPC. These data belong to a study of human T cells and chemical hapten exposure. About the research overall: The upper back received 0.01% DPC by patch testing, with results read at 6 days.

The TCR sequence derives from a woman in her 50s with alopecia areata. Some clones in this sample may be carry-over from other donors' samples. The chain has TRBV14 and TRBJ2-7, with unresolved D. This material consisted of whole blood, taken in connection with sensitization to the hapten diphenylcyclopropenone (DPC). In DNA form, the CDR3 reads TGTGCCAGCAGCCCACAAGGAAGGGTGTCCTACGAGCAGTACTTC. As protein: CASSPQGRVSYEQYF.